Following are 18 T cell receptor beta chains from one sample sequenced in a study of shared T cell receptors in the human thymus. The assay was immunoSEQ multiplex PCR, and TCRdb's table has in-frame clones only and misses some. Altogether 600,000 to 900,000 clones are present, roughly 88% being singletons, with the ten largest covering around 0.01%. The data also belong to a second study, concerning human thymus T cells.

The sample consisted of thymocytes. Receptors originate from a girl under three years old with a congenital heart defect.

The J gene is TRBJ1-4, the V gene TRBV7-6, with D unclear. Per the germline V gene, CDR1 is SGHVS and CDR2 is FNYEAQ. CDR3 size: 14 residues. V lost 1 base to trimming and J lost 10 bases, with 13 bases between them. Here the CDR3 reads CASSLGIARAKLFF. In DNA form, the CDR3 reads TGTGCCAGCAGCTTAGGTATAGCGCGCGCAAAACTGTTTTTT. The complete variable domain, with remaining parts taken from reference TRBV7-6 and TRBJ1-4, reads GAGVSQSPRYKVTKRGQDVALRCDPISGHVSLYWYRQALGQGPEFLTYFNYEAQQDKSGLPNDRFSAERPEGSISTLTIQRTEQRDSAMYRCASSLGIARAKLFFGSGTQLSVL.

The rearrangement uses TRBV19 and TRBJ1-1, with 7 nucleotides matching TRBD1. Germline V CDR1 and CDR2: LNHDA, SQIVND (reference sequence). V lost 5 bases and J lost 5; bases outside the gene matches: 8. The CDR3 contains 14 residues. CDR3 DNA sequence: TGTGCCAGTAGTGCGGACAGGAATGAAACTGAAGCTTTCTTT. Translated, it gives CASSADRNETEAFF.

The chain combines TRBV28 with TRBJ1-1, with a weak D call TRBD1 (6 bases). Germline CDR1 and CDR2: MDHEN and SYDVKM. This CDR3 has 18 residues. V was cut by 1 base and J by 0 bases, with 18 bases left in between. CDR3 residues: CASSLSPNKDRMNTEAFF. CDR3 coding DNA: TGTGCCAGCAGTTTATCCCCTAACAAAGACAGGATGAACACTGAAGCTTTCTTT.

This clone was seen more than once but under ten times. This chain links TRBV4-2 with TRBJ1-1; no clear D gene. This CDR3 region has 13 residues. Deletions cut 3 bases from V and 7 bases from J, with 12 bases between. Germline V lookup: CDR1 LGHNA, CDR2 YNFKEQ. For the CDR3, the DNA is TGTGCCAGCAGCCATCTCAGTTTTCTTGAAGCTTTCTTT. It codes for CASSHLSFLEAFF.

The J gene is TRBJ2-7, the V gene TRBV19; 9 positions agree with TRBD2. V lost 5 bases, J lost 1 base, and 6 bases stayed unmatched. Germline lookup yields CDR1 LNHDA and CDR2 SQIVND (reference sequence). CDR3 size: 15 residues. The CDR3, as DNA: TGTGCCAGTAGTCCCCGACTAGCGGTATCCTACGAGCAGTACTTC. The encoded protein is CASSPRLAVSYEQYF.

The CDR3 protein is CASRAAGNYGYTF. As DNA, the CDR3 is TGCGCCAGCAGGGCGGCAGGGAACTATGGCTACACCTTC. The chain is built from TRBV4-1 and TRBJ1-2; tentatively, D is TRBD1 (5 bases). The germline V gene has CDR1 MGHRA and CDR2 YSYEKL. V was trimmed by 6 bases and J by 2 bases, leaving 10 bases between them. The CDR3 sequence is 13 residues long.

This chain joins TRBV18 and TRBJ1-3, with unresolved D. CDR3 size: 13 residues. V dropped 6 bases and J dropped 9 bases, with 15 bases sitting between them. Per germline, CDR1 KGHSH and CDR2 LQKENI. The chain's CDR3 is CASSPTVLGTIYF. CDR3 nucleotides: TGTGCCAGCTCCCCCACTGTCCTAGGCACCATATATTTT.

This chain connects TRBV5-1 to TRBJ2-1; 7 nucleotides align to TRBD2. The ends lost 0 bases at V and 5 bases at J; junction bases unmatched: 5. The germline V gene has CDR1 SGHRS and CDR2 YFSETQ. CDR3 length: 15 residues. The CDR3 spells CASSLGRGSDNEQFF. The CDR3 coding sequence is TGCGCCAGCAGCTTGGGGCGGGGGTCTGACAATGAGCAGTTCTTC.

The CDR3 is CASTPSAGQINSPLHF. CDR3 in DNA: TGTGCCAGTACCCCCTCTGCCGGACAGATTAATTCACCCCTCCACTTT. The chain joins TRBV19 to TRBJ1-6; possible D gene TRBD1, 6 bases. Germline lookup yields CDR1 LNHDA and CDR2 SQIVND (reference sequence). V was clipped by 7 bases and J by 6 bases, with 19 bases between them. CDR3 size: 16 residues.

This sequence joins TRBV9 and TRBJ2-3; 8 nucleotides match TRBD2. Trimming at V came to 3 bases and at J to 4 bases, leaving 13 bases not matched to a gene. Germline CDR1 and CDR2: SGDLS and YYNGEE. The CDR3 is 17 residues long. CDR3 nucleotide sequence: TGTGCCAGCAGCGGGCATCGGGGGGGCATGGGGGCAGATACGCAGTATTTT. It is translated as CASSGHRGGMGADTQYF.

V and J are TRBV7-6 and TRBJ2-2, with 10 bases aligning to TRBD2. CDR1 and CDR2 from the germline V gene are SGHVS and FNYEAQ. The J segment lost 0 bases and the V segment lost 5 bases, leaving 12 bases of the junction unmatched. This CDR3 has 19 residues. The CDR3 nucleotides read TGTGCCAGCAGCGGGCGGACTAGCGGCGGAACTCCGAACACCGGGGAGCTGTTTTTT. Translation: CASSGRTSGGTPNTGELFF. The entire variable domain, with the rest obtained from reference TRBV7-6 and TRBJ2-2, is as follows: GAGVSQSPRYKVTKRGQDVALRCDPISGHVSLYWYRQALGQGPEFLTYFNYEAQQDKSGLPNDRFSAERPEGSISTLTIQRTEQRDSAMYRCASSGRTSGGTPNTGELFFGEGSRLTVL.

The chain recombines TRBV15 with TRBJ1-2; D is ambiguous. The V gene lost 1 base and the J gene lost 7 bases, with 16 bases spanning the gap. Germline V gene lookup returns CDR1 LNHNV and CDR2 YYDKDF (reference sequence). The length of the CDR3 is 15 residues. The CDR3 nucleotides are TGTGCCACCAGCAGAGTGAGTGTTACGAGCGTTGGCTACACCTTC. Translated, it gives CATSRVSVTSVGYTF.

This chain connects TRBV6-6 to TRBJ1-1; D may be TRBD1 (5 bases). V was trimmed by 2 bases and J by 3 bases, leaving 10 bases between them. CDR3 size: 14 residues. Per germline, CDR1 MNHNY and CDR2 SVGAGI (reference sequence). DNA for the CDR3: TGTGCCAGCAGTTACGGGTTCAGGGACACTGAAGCTTTCTTT. Residues: CASSYGFRDTEAFF.

V and J are TRBV5-6 and TRBJ2-1, with 8 bases aligning to TRBD1. V gave up 4 bases and J gave up 2 bases; unmatched junction bases: 11. This CDR3 contains 17 residues. Germline V gene lookup returns CDR1 SGHDT and CDR2 YYEEEE. CDR3: CASSRVPGQAPYNEQFF. As DNA, the CDR3 is TGTGCCAGCAGCCGTGTACCGGGACAGGCTCCCTACAATGAGCAGTTCTTC.

This clone was seen a single time. The rearrangement uses TRBV5-6 and TRBJ1-1; 7 bases map to TRBD1. CDR1 is SGHDT and CDR2 is YYEEEE in the germline V gene. The length of the CDR3 is 14 residues. The trim removed 3 bases at V and 3 bases at J, leaving 5 bases unmatched. CDR3 DNA sequence: TGTGCCAGCAGCTCGGGACAGAATCACACTGAAGCTTTCTTT. This codes for CASSSGQNHTEAFF. Based on the CDR3 plus reference TRBV5-6 and TRBJ1-1, the full variable domain is DAGVTQSPTHLIKTRGQQVTLRCSPKSGHDTVSWYQQALGQGPQFIFQYYEEEERQRGNFPDRFSGHQFPNYSSELNVNALLLGDSALYLCASSSGQNHTEAFFGQGTRLTVV.

V is TRBV10-3 and J is TRBJ2-2, with 7 bases aligning to TRBD2. This CDR3 is 14 amino acids long. J was trimmed by 3 bases and V by 7 bases; bases with no gene match: 5. The germline CDR1 and CDR2 sequences are ENHRY and SYGVKD. The CDR3 loop is CAIMGGEDTGELFF. CDR3 DNA: TGTGCCATCATGGGGGGGGAAGACACCGGGGAGCTGTTTTTT.

The genes are TRBV14 and TRBJ1-3, with a tentative D call TRBD1 (5 bases). Germline V gene lookup returns CDR1 SGHDN and CDR2 FVKESK. V was clipped by 4 bases and J by 2 bases, with 24 bases between them. This CDR3 comprises 19 residues. The CDR3 loop is CASSPRGRTGRDAGNTIYF. CDR3 DNA: TGTGCCAGCAGCCCAAGGGGCCGTACAGGACGCGATGCTGGAAACACCATATATTTT.

The chain links TRBV7-9 to TRBJ2-7, with D possibly being TRBD1 (5 bases). This CDR3 is 16 amino acids long. Germline V gives CDR1 SEHNR, CDR2 FQNEAQ (reference sequence). Trimming stripped 5 bases from V and 2 bases from J, with 19 bases between. CDR3 bases: TGTGCCAGCAGCCCCGTACCCCTCACAGGAACCTACGAGCAGTACTTC. As protein: CASSPVPLTGTYEQYF.